This T cell receptor beta chain was obtained from a study of shared clonotypes between healthy human individuals. At the level of the study: The donors, two women and a few men, were aged 18 to 49.

Points from the study as a whole: Among the subsets, naive ones generally showed larger estimated richness than memory ones. A handful of donors shared around 5.1% of their naive CD4 clonotypes.

TCRdb keeps only in-frame clones here, not all; method: immunoSEQ multiplex PCR. The sample yields some 1.5 million clones, 95% to 97% seen once. V lost 6 bases to trimming and J lost 1 base; unmatched junction nucleotides: 9. The CDR3 consists of 15 residues. Germline V lookup: CDR1 MDHEN, CDR2 SYDVKM. A remark on this clone: The antigen is undetermined.

The source of this sequence is a man under 40 in good health. The rearrangement joins TRBV28 to TRBJ2-7, with 7 bases that match TRBD1. The sequenced sample was naive CD4+ T cells sorted from blood. Subset: CD45RA+ positively selected. In DNA form, the CDR3 reads TGTGCCAGCAGATTCCGGGACAGACCATCCTACGAGCAGTACTTC. Translation gives CASRFRDRPSYEQYF.